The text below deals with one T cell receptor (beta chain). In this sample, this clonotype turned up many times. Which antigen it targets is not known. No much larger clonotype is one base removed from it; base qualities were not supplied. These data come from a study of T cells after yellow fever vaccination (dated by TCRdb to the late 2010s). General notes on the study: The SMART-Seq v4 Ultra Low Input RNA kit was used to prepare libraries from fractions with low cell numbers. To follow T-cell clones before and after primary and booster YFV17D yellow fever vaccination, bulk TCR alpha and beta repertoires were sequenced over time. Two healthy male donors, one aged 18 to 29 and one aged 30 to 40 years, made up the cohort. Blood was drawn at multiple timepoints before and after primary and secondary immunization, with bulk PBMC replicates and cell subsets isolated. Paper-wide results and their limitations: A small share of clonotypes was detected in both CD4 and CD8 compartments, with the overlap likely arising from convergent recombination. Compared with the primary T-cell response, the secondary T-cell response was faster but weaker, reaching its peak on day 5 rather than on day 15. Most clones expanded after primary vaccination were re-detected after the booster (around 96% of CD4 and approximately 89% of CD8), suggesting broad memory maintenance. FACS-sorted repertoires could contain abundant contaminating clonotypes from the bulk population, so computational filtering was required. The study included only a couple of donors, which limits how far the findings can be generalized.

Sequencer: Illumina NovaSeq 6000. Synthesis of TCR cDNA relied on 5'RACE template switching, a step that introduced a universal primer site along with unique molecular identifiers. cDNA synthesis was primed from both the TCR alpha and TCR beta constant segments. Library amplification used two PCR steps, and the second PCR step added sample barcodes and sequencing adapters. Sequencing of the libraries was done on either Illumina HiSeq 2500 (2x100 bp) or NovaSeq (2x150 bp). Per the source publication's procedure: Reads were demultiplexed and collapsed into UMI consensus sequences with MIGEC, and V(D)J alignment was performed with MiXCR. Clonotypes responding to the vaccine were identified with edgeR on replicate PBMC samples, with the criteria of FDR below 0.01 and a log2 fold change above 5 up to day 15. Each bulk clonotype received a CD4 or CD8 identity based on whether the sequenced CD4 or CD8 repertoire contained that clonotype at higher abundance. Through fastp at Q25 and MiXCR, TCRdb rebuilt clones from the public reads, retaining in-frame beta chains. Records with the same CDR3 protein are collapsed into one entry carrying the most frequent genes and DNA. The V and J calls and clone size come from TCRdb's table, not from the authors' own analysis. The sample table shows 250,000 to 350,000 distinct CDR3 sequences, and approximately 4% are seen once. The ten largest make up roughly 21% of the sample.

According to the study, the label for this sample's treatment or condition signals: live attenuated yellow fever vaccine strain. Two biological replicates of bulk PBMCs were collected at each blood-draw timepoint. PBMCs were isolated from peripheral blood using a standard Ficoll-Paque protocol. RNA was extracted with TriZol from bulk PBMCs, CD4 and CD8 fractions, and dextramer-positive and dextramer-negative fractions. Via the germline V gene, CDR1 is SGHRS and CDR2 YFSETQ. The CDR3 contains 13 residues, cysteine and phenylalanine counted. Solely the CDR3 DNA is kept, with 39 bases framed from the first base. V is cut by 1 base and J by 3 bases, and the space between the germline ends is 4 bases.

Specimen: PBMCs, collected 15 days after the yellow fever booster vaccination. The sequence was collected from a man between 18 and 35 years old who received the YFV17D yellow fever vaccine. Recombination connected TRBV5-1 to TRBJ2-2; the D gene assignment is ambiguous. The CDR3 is CASSLPDTGELFF. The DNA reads TGCGCCAGCAGCTTGCCCGACACCGGGGAGCTGTTTTTT.